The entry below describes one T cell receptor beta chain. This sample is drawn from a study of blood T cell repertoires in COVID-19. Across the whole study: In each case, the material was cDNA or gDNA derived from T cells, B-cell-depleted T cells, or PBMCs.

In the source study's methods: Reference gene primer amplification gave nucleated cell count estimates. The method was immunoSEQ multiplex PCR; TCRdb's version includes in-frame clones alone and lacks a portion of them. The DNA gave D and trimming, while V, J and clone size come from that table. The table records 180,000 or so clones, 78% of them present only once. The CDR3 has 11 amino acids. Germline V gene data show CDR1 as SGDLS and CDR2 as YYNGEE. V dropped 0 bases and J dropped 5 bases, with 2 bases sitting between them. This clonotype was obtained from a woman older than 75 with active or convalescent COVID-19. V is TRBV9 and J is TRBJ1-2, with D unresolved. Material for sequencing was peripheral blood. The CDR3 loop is CASSVVYGYTF. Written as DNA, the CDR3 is TGTGCCAGCAGCGTAGTATATGGCTACACCTTC. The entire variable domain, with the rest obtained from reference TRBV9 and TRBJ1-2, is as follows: DSGVTQTPKHLITATGQRVTLRCSPRSGDLSVYWYQQSLDQGLQFLIQYYNGEERAKGNILERFSAQQFPDLHSELNLSSLELGDSALYFCASSVVYGYTFGSGTRLTVV.